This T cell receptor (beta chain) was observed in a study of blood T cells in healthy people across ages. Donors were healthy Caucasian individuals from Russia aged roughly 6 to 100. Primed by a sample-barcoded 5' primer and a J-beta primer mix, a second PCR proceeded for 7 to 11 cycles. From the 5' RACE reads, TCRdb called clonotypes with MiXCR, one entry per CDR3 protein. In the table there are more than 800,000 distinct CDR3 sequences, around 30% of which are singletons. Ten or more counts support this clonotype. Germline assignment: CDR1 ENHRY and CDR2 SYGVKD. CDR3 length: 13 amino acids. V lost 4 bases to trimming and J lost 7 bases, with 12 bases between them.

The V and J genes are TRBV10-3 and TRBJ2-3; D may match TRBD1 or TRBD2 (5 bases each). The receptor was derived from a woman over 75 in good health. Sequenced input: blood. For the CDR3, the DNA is TGTGCCATCAGTGTTAGGGACCGACATACGCAGTATTTT. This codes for CAISVRDRHTQYF.